Below, 13 T cell receptor beta chains from the same sample are listed, as sequenced in a study of cytomegalovirus exposure and HLA in healthy donors. 13 Jbeta primers and 60 Vbeta primers were used for the PCR. Sequenced by immunoSEQ multiplex PCR; TCRdb stores in-frame clones only, minus some. Of about 140,000 clones listed, approximately 91% are singletons. The source material was PBMCs. The receptors shown here come from a woman aged 40 to 55 in good health and CMV-seronegative.

CDR3 bases: TGCGCCAGCCCCGTCAGAGACAACCCCTACGAGCAGTACTTC. It translates to CASPVRDNPYEQYF. The chain carries TRBV23-1 and TRBJ2-5; D not resolved. Judging by the DNA end, TRBJ2-7 fits better; the J call may be wrong. TRBV23-1 is identified as an open reading frame with a role that is uncertain. CDR3 length: 14 amino acids.

CDR3 bases: TGCGCCAGCAGCTCCACAGGACAACAAGAGACCCAGTACTTC. It translates to CASSSTGQQETQYF. This rearrangement joins TRBV5-1 to TRBJ2-5, with TRBD1 as a possible D gene (5 bases). Trimming removed 3 bases from V and 2 bases from J, with 11 bases in between. There are 14 residues in the CDR3. Germline loops: CDR1 SGHRS, CDR2 YFSETQ.

The chain uses TRBV5-4 and TRBJ2-7, with D possibly matching TRBD1 (6 bases). Deletions cut 5 bases from V and 2 bases from J, with 11 bases between. The CDR3 sequence is 13 residues long. CDR1 SGHNT and CDR2 YYREEE come from the germline V gene (reference sequence). CDR3 region: CASSTDRPYEQYF. The CDR3 DNA sequence: TGTGCCAGCAGTACGGACAGACCCTACGAGCAGTACTTC.

The table lists this clone with a few counts. The genes are TRBV10-3 and TRBJ1-2, with 7 nucleotides matching TRBD1. The CDR3 spans 14 residues. Germline V CDR1 and CDR2: ENHRY, SYGVKD. After removal of 2 bases from V and 7 bases from J, the junction contained 7 bases not matched to a gene. CDR3 protein: CAISERVEGAGYTF. CDR3 sequence (DNA): TGTGCCATCAGTGAGAGGGTAGAGGGGGCTGGCTACACCTTC.

Only a few counts were recorded for this clone. The V call is TRBV11-2, the J call TRBJ2-5, with D possibly matching TRBD2 (5 bases). Germline CDR1 SGHAT, CDR2 FQNNGV. CDR3 length: 13 amino acids. Between the trimmed V and J ends, which lost 6 bases and 0 bases, there was a span of 8 bases. Written as DNA, the CDR3 is TGTGCCAGCAGATCGGGGTACCAAGAGACCCAGTACTTC. It encodes CASRSGYQETQYF.

The V call is TRBV27, the J call TRBJ2-1, with TRBD2 matching over 7 bases. In germline, CDR1 is MNHEY, CDR2 SMNVEV (reference sequence). The ends lost 3 bases at V and 4 bases at J; junction bases unmatched: 3. The CDR3 has 14 amino acids. This CDR3 is CASSFGGNYNEQFF. The CDR3 DNA reads TGTGCCAGCAGTTTCGGGGGGAATTACAATGAGCAGTTCTTC.

This sequence joins TRBV7-2 and TRBJ2-7; the D is unclear. Germline lookup yields CDR1 SGHTA and CDR2 FQGNSA. Trimming stripped 0 bases from V and 6 bases from J, with 6 bases between. The CDR3 is 12 amino acids. The CDR3 DNA reads TGTGCCAGCAGCTTAGCAGCGCGCGAGCAGTACTTC. It translates to CASSLAAREQYF.

This sequence joins TRBV11-2 and TRBJ2-7; TRBD2 matches at 9 bases. The V segment lost 1 base and the J segment 0 bases; nucleotides outside the gene matches: 7. The CDR3 runs to 17 residues. Germline CDR1 is SGHAT and CDR2 is FQNNGV. Here the CDR3 reads CASSLAGLAGYSYEQYF. CDR3 bases: TGTGCCAGCAGCTTAGCCGGCCTAGCGGGGTACTCCTACGAGCAGTACTTC. The full variable domain, its missing parts supplied by reference TRBV11-2 and TRBJ2-7, is EAGVAQSPRYKIIEKRQSVAFWCNPISGHATLYWYQQILGQGPKLLIQFQNNGVVDDSQLPKDRFSAERLKGVDSTLKIQPAKLEDSAVYLCASSLAGLAGYSYEQYFGPGTRLTVT.

The V and J genes are TRBV7-3 and TRBJ1-2, with a possible D match to TRBD1 (5 bases). The V and J ends lost 5 bases and 3 bases respectively, with 13 bases between them. The CDR3 extends over 14 amino acids. Germline V gene sequence: CDR1 SGHTA, CDR2 FQGTGA. The CDR3 spells CASSPQGSDYGYTF. The DNA for the CDR3 is TGTGCCAGCAGCCCCCAGGGCTCTGACTATGGCTACACCTTC.

The chain couples TRBV5-4 to TRBJ2-7, with D possibly TRBD2 on 6 matching bases. Germline V gene sequence: CDR1 SGHNT, CDR2 YYREEE (reference sequence). CDR3 size: 13 residues. V was cut by 4 bases and J by 2 bases, with 10 bases left in between. CDR3 residues: CASSRAGTYEQYF. For the CDR3, the DNA is TGTGCCAGCAGCCGAGCGGGCACCTACGAGCAGTACTTC.

This rearrangement joins TRBV25-1 to TRBJ2-2; 12 nucleotides match TRBD2. The CDR3 covers 15 residues. Germline CDR1 and CDR2: MGHDK and SYGVNS. The V gene end was trimmed by 3 bases and the J gene end by 6 bases; junction bases not matched to a gene: 2. Here the CDR3 reads CASSEGLAGSGELFF. CDR3 DNA: TGTGCCAGCAGTGAGGGACTAGCGGGCTCCGGGGAGCTGTTTTTT.

CDR3 nucleotide sequence: TGTGCCAGCAGCGTAGATGCAGGGAATGAGCAGTTCTTC. As protein: CASSVDAGNEQFF. The chain couples TRBV9 to TRBJ2-1, with D perhaps TRBD1 (5 bases). The CDR3 covers 13 residues. CDR1 is SGDLS and CDR2 is YYNGEE in the germline V gene. With 0 bases removed from V and 7 bases from J, the gap between germline ends came to 8 bases.

This chain links TRBV11-2 with TRBJ1-1; D call uncertain. Trimming stripped 4 bases from V and 13 bases from J, with 16 bases between. The length of the CDR3 is 12 residues. Germline CDR1 is SGHAT and CDR2 is FQNNGV. The CDR3 DNA reads as TGTGCCAGCAGCTCCTCCCCGGGGAGTGTTTTCTTT. It codes for CASSSSPGSVFF.